Sequencing of this T cell receptor beta chain was carried out in a study of tumor and adjacent non-tumor tissue in lung cancer. About the research overall: Patients comprised roughly 12 adenocarcinoma, a couple of squamous cell carcinoma and 1 small cell lung cancer. The patients, around 11 men and 5 women, were about 31 to 80 with stage I to III disease. The study, taken as a whole, reports: Top 100 clones took a larger repertoire share in normal lung. Patients with more diverse tumor TCRs had worse survival.

The library came from three nested PCR rounds adapted from ARM-PCR protocols. TCRdb redid the calling of the multiplex PCR reads with MiXCR, one entry per CDR3 protein. The sample has 200,000 or so distinct CDR3 sequences, less than 80% seen once. A few counts support this clonotype. No antigen is known for it. This sample's RNA came from whole unsorted tissue. From germline, CDR1 is SGHTS and CDR2 YDEGEE. Trimming removed 0 bases at V and 3 bases at J, with 13 bases between. CDR3 length equals 15 residues. Source material: lung tumor tissue. The V gene is TRBV5-8, the J gene TRBJ2-7; D may correspond to TRBD1 or TRBD2 (6 bases each). The clonotype originates from a man aged 60 to 75 with non-small cell lung cancer. The CDR3 spells CASSLDGGGGYEQYF. CDR3 bases: TGTGCCAGCAGCTTGGATGGAGGAGGGGGCTACGAGCAGTACTTC. Supplemented by reference TRBV5-8 and TRBJ2-7, the full variable domain reads EAGVTQSPTHLIKTRGQQATLRCSPISGHTSVYWYQQALGLGLQFLLWYDEGEERNRGNFPPRFSGRQFPNYSSELNVNALELEDSALYLCASSLDGGGGYEQYFGPGTRLTVT.